This TCR beta chain was obtained from a study of CD8 T cells in ankylosing spondylitis. Findings of the study overall: What seemed typical of ankylosing spondylitis blood was a TCR beta motif built from 8 or 9 highly homologous variants. The clones that were linked to disease were reported to be significantly enriched in matched synovial fluid samples from ankylosing spondylitis patients. Those disease-linked clones were CD8+; they were also relatively rare in peripheral blood.

TCRdb re-called the 5' RACE reads through MiXCR, storing one row per CDR3 protein. This table has roughly 700,000 distinct CDR3 sequences, around a fifth appearing once. Remarks on this clonotype: What it recognizes is unknown.

The germline CDR1 and CDR2 sequences are KGHSH and LQKENI. The CDR3 is 16 residues long. V trimming: 2 bases; J trimming: 7 bases; junction bases outside the gene matches: 10. Sequenced sample: blood, either unsorted or a sorted T cell fraction (not recorded which). The receptor was isolated from a male donor with ankylosing spondylitis. J is TRBJ2-1 and V is TRBV18, with 8 bases identical to TRBD2. CDR3 amino acids: CASSPTSGYGINEQFF. In DNA, the CDR3 is TGTGCCAGCTCACCAACTAGCGGATACGGAATTAATGAGCAGTTCTTC.